One TCR beta chain is described in this entry. Per the germline V gene, CDR1 is LGHNA and CDR2 is YNFKEQ. V gave up 3 bases and J gave up 0 bases; unmatched junction bases: 2. The CDR3 totals 15 residues. This entry belongs to a study of blood T cell repertoires in COVID-19. Background on the study: From the United States, Italy and Spain came samples of acute and convalescent COVID-19. The cDNA or gDNA used as material had been derived from T cells, B-cell-depleted T cells, or PBMCs.

How the authors handled the data: Reference gene primers were amplified, and this amplification served to estimate nucleated cell counts. Profiling relied on immunoSEQ multiplex PCR, and the TCRdb table lists in-frame clones only, not all of them. V, J and clone size derive from that table, while D and trimming were established from the DNA sequence. Among about 100,000 clones listed, 70% to 90% were seen once. Sequencing was performed on peripheral blood. The chain carries TRBV4-2 and TRBJ1-2; 9 bases are shared with TRBD1. This receptor was taken from a man between 50 and 59 years old with active or convalescent COVID-19. The CDR3 DNA reads TGTGCCAGCAGCCAGGGGACAGGGACTAACTATGGCTACACCTTC. Protein product: CASSQGTGTNYGYTF.